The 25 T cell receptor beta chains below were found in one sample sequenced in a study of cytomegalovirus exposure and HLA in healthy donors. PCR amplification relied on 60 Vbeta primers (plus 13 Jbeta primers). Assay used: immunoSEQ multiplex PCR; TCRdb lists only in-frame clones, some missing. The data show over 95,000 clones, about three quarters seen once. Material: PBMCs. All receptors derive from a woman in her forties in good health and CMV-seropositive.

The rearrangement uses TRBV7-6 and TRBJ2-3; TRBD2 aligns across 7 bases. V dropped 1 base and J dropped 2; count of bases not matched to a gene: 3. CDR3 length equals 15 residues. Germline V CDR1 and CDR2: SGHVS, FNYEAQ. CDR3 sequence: CASSLVGGVTDTQYF. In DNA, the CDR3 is TGTGCCAGCAGCTTAGTGGGGGGGGTCACAGATACGCAGTATTTT. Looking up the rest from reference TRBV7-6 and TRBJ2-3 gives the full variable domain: GAGVSQSPRYKVTKRGQDVALRCDPISGHVSLYWYRQALGQGPEFLTYFNYEAQQDKSGLPNDRFSAERPEGSISTLTIQRTEQRDSAMYRCASSLVGGVTDTQYFGPGTRLTVL.

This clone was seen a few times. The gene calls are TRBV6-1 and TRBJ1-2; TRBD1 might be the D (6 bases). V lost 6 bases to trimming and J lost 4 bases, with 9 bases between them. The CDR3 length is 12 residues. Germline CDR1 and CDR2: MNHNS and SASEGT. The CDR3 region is CASRQGFYGYTF. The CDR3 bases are TGTGCCAGCAGACAGGGATTCTATGGCTACACCTTC.

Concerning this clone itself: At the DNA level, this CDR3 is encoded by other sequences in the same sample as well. CDR3 loop: CAWSATYEQYF. In nucleotides, the CDR3 is TGTGCCTGGAGTGCAACCTACGAGCAGTACTTC. The V and J genes are TRBV30 and TRBJ2-7; D gene unclear. Trimming took off 1 base at V and 2 bases at J, with 3 bases between the two ends. This CDR3 region has 11 residues. CDR1 and CDR2 from the germline V gene are GTSNPN and SVGIG (reference sequence).

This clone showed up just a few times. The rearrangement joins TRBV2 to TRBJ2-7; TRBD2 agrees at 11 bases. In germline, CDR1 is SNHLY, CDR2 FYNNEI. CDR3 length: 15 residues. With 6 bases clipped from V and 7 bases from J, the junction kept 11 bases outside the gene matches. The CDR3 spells CASRLSASGGREQYF. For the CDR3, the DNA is TGTGCCAGCAGGTTATCGGCTAGCGGGGGGAGGGAGCAGTACTTC.

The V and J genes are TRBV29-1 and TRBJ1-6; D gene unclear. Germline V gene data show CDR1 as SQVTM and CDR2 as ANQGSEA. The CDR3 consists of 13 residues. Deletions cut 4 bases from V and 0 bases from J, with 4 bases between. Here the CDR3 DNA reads TGCAGCGTTGGCAGCTCCTATAATTCACCCCTCCACTTT. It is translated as CSVGSSYNSPLHF.

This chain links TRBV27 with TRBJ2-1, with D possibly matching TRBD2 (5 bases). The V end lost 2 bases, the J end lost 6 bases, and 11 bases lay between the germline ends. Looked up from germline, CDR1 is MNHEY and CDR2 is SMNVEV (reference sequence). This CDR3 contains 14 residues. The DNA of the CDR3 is TGTGCCAGCAGTTTAGAGGGAATCGGCAATGAGCAGTTCTTC. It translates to CASSLEGIGNEQFF.

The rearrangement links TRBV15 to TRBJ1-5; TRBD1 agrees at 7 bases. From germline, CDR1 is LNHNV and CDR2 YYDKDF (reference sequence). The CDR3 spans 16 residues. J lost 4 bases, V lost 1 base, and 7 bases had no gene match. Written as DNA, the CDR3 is TGTGCCACCAGCAGAGCAGGGACAGTTAGGAATCAGCCCCAGCATTTT. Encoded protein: CATSRAGTVRNQPQHF.

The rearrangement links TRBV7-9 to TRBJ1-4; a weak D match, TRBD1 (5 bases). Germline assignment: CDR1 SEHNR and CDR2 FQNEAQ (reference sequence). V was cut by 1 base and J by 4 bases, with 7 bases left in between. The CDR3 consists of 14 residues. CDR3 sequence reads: CASSLVQDNEKLFF. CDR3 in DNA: TGTGCCAGCAGCTTAGTACAGGATAATGAAAAACTGTTTTTT. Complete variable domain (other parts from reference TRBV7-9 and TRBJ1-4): DTGVSQNPRHKITKRGQNVTFRCDPISEHNRLYWYRQTLGQGPEFLTYFQNEAQLEKSRLLSDRFSAERPKGSFSTLEIQRTEQGDSAMYLCASSLVQDNEKLFFGSGTQLSVL.

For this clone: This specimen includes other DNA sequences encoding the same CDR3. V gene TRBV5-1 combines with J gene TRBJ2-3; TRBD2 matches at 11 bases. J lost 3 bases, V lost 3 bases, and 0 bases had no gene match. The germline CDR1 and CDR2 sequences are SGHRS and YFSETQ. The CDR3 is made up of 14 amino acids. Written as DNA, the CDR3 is TGCGCCAGCAGCTGGACTAGCGGGACAGATACGCAGTATTTT. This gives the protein CASSWTSGTDTQYF. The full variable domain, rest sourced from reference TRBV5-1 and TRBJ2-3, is KAGVTQTPRYLIKTRGQQVTLSCSPISGHRSVSWYQQTPGQGLQFLFEYFSETQRNKGNFPGRFSGRQFSNSRSEMNVSTLELGDSALYLCASSWTSGTDTQYFGPGTRLTVL.

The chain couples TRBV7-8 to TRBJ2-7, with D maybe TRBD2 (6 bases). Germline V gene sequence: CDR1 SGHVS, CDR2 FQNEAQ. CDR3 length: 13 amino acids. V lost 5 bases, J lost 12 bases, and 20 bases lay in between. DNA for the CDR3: TGTGCCAGCAGCCCGAGGCGGGGAGGAGATAGGTACTTC. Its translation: CASSPRRGGDRYF.

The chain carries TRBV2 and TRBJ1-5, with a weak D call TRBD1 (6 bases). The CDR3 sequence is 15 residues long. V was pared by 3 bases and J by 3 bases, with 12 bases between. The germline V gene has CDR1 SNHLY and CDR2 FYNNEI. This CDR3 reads CASSDGQSYNQPQHF. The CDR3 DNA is TGTGCCAGCAGTGATGGACAGAGTTACAATCAGCCCCAGCATTTT. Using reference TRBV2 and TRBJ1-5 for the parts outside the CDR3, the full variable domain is EPEVTQTPSHQVTQMGQEVILRCVPISNHLYFYWYRQILGQKVEFLVSFYNNEISEKSEIFDDQFSVERPDGSNFTLKIRSTKLEDSAMYFCASSDGQSYNQPQHFGDGTRLSIL.

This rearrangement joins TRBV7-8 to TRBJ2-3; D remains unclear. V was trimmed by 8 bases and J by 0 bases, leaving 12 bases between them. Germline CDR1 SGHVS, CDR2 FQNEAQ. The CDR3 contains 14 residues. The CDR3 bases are TGTGCCAGCGGAATCGCCAGGAGCACAGATACGCAGTATTTT. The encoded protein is CASGIARSTDTQYF.

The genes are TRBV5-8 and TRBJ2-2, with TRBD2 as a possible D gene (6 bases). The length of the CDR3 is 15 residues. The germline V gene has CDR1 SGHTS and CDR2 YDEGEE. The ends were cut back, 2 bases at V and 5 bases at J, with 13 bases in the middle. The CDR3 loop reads CASSFFRGTTGELFF. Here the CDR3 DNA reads TGTGCCAGCAGCTTTTTTCGGGGGACGACCGGGGAGCTGTTTTTT.

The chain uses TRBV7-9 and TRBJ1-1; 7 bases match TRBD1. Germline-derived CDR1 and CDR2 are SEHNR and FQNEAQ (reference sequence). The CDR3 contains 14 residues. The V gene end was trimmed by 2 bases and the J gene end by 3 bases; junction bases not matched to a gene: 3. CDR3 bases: TGTGCCAGCAGCTTACAAGACAGGGACACTGAAGCTTTCTTT. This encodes CASSLQDRDTEAFF.

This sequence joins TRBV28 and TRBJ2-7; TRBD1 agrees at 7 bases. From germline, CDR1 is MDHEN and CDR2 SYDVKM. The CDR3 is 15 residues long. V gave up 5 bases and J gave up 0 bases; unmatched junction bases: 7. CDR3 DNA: TGTGCCAGCAGTCAGGGACAGCCTAGCTCCTACGAGCAGTACTTC. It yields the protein CASSQGQPSSYEQYF.

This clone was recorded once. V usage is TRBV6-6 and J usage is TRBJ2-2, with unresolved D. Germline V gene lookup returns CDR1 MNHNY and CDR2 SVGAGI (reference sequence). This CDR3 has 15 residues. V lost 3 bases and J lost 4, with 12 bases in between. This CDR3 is CASSYATRSTGELFF. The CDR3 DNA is TGTGCCAGCAGTTATGCAACCAGAAGCACCGGGGAGCTGTTTTTT.

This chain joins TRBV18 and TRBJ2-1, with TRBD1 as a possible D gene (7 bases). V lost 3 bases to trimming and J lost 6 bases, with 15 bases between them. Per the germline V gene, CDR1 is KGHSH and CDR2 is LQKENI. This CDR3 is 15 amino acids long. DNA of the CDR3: TGTGCCAGCTCACCGCTAGCCAGGGGGGCCAATGAGCAGTTCTTC. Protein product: CASSPLARGANEQFF.

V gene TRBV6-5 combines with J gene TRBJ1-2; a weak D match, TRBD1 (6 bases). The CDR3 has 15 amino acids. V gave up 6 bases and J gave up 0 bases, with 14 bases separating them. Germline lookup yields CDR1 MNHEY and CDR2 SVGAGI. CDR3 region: CASSLGQTPNYGYTF. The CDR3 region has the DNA TGTGCCAGCAGCCTCGGACAGACTCCTAACTATGGCTACACCTTC.

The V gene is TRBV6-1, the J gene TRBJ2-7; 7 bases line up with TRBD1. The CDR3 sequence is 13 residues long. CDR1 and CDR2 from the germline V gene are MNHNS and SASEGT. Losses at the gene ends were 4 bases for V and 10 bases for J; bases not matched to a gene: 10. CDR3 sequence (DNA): TGTGCCAGCAGTGGGACGAGACAGGGTGCCCAGTACTTC. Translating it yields CASSGTRQGAQYF.

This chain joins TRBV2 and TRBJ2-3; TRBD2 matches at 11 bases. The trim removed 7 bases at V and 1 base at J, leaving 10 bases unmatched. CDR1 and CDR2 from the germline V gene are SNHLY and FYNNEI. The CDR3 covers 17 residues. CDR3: CASKALAGGLGTDTQYF. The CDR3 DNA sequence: TGTGCCAGCAAGGCCTTAGCGGGGGGGCTAGGCACAGATACGCAGTATTTT.

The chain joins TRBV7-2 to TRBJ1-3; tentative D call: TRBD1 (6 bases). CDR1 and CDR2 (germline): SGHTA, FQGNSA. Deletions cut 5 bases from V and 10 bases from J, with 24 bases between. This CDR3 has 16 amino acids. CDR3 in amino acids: CASSRPIRNSRGTIYF. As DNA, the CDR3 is TGTGCCAGCAGCCGCCCTATCCGAAATTCGAGGGGGACCATATATTTT.

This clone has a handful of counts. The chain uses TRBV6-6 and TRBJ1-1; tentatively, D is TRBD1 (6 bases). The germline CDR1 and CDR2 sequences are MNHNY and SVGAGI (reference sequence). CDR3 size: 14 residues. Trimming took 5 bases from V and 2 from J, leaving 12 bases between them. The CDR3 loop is CASSGDRINTEAFF. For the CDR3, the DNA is TGTGCCAGCAGTGGTGACAGGATTAACACTGAAGCTTTCTTT.

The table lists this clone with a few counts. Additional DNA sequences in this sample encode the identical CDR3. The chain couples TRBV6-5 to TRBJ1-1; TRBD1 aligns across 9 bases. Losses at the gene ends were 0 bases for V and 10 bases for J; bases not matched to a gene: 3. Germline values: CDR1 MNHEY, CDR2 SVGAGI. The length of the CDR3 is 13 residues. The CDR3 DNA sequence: TGTGCCAGCAGTTACTCAGGGACAGGGAGAGCTTTCTTT. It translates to CASSYSGTGRAFF.

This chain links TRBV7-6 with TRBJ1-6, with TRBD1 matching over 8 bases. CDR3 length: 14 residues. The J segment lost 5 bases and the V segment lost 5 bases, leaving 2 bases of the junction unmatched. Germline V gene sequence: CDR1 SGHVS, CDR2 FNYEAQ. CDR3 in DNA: TGTGCCAGCAGCGTACAGGGGGATAATTCACCCCTCCACTTT. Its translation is CASSVQGDNSPLHF.

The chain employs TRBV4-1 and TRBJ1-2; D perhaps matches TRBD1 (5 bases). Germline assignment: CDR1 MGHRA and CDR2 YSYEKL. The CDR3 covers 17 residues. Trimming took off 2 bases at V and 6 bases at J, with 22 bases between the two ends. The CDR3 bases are TGCGCCAGCAGCCAATTCGGGGGGGAAGTCAAGTACCATGGCTACACCTTC. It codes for CASSQFGGEVKYHGYTF.